Given below is one T cell receptor beta chain in context. CDR3 length: 14 amino acids. CDR1 MNHEY and CDR2 SVGEGT come from the germline V gene. V lost 6 bases to trimming and J lost 5 bases, with 16 bases between them. The record originates from a study of blood T cell repertoires in COVID-19. Across the study: Samples representing acute and convalescent COVID-19 were sourced from the United States, Italy and Spain. PBMCs, B-cell-depleted T cells, or T cells were the source of the cDNA or gDNA that made up the material.

Authors' methods: Estimates of nucleated cell counts were drawn from the amplification of reference gene primers. Only in-frame clones appear in the TCRdb table, and some are missing; sequencing was by immunoSEQ multiplex PCR. Clone size and V and J calls were adopted from that table, with D and trimming inferred from the DNA. The profile covers around 130,000 clones, with 75% to 90% appearing a single time and 4% to 5.5% taken by the ten largest. The sequencing input was peripheral blood. The genes are TRBV6-2 or TRBV6-3 and TRBJ1-1; tentative D call: TRBD1 (5 bases). The TCR comes from a man between 40 and 49 years old with acute or convalescent COVID-19. CDR3 DNA: TGTGCCAGCAGCCGTCCGGGACTAGGAACTGAAGCTTTCTTT. Its translation is CASSRPGLGTEAFF.